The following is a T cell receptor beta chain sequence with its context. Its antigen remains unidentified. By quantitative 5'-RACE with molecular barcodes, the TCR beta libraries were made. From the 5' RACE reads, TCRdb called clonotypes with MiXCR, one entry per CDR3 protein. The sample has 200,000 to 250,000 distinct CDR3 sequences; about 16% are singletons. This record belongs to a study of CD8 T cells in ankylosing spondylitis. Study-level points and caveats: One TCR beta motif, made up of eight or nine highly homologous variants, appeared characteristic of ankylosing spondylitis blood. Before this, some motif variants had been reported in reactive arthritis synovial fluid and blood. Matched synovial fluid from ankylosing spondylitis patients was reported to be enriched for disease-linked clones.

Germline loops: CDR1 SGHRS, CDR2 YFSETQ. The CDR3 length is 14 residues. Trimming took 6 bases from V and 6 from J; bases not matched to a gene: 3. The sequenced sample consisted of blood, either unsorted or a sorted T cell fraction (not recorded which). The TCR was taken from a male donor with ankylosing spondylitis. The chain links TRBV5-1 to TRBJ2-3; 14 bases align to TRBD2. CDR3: CASKTSGGADTQYF. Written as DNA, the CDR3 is TGCGCCAGCAAGACTAGCGGGGGGGCGGATACGCAGTATTTT.